The 18 T cell receptor beta chains in this list originate from one sample, sequenced in a study of T cells in Graves' hyperthyroidism and ophthalmopathy. TCR beta CDR3 sequences were amplified from RNA transcripts. HTBI primers were employed in a first-round RT-PCR of the TCR CDR3. TCRdb passed the multiplex PCR reads through MiXCR, listing each CDR3 protein once. The sample consists of hundreds of thousands of distinct CDR3 sequences, less than 25% of them appearing once. The sequenced sample consisted of blood. These receptors originate from a man aged 30 to 39 with Graves' ophthalmopathy.

This clonotype has ten or more counts. The rearrangement links TRBV3-1 to TRBJ1-4; the match to TRBD1 covers 10 bases. The germline CDR1 and CDR2 sequences are LGHDT and YNNKEL (reference sequence). This CDR3 has 13 amino acids. The ends lost 9 bases at V and 6 bases at J; junction bases unmatched: 4. This chain's CDR3 is CASSGTGDEKLFF. Written as DNA, the CDR3 is TGTGCCAGTTCCGGGACAGGGGATGAAAAACTGTTTTTT.

The chain employs TRBV7-9 and TRBJ2-1, with 11 bases fitting TRBD2. The CDR3 runs 16 residues. Germline values: CDR1 SEHNR, CDR2 FQNEAQ (reference sequence). V lost 5 bases, J lost 8 bases, and 11 bases stayed unmatched. As DNA, the CDR3 is TGTGCCAGCAGCCTAAAACTAGCGGGAGCTTGGGATGAGCAGTTCTTC. Protein sequence: CASSLKLAGAWDEQFF. Combining the CDR3 with reference TRBV7-9 and TRBJ2-1 gives the whole variable domain DTGVSQNPRHKITKRGQNVTFRCDPISEHNRLYWYRQTLGQGPEFLTYFQNEAQLEKSRLLSDRFSAERPKGSFSTLEIQRTEQGDSAMYLCASSLKLAGAWDEQFFGPGTRLTVL.

In its sample, this clonotype was seen a few times. The rearrangement joins TRBV28 to TRBJ1-6; D gene unclear. The CDR3 has 16 amino acids. With 3 bases removed from V and 0 bases from J, the gap between germline ends came to 9 bases. CDR1 is MDHEN and CDR2 is SYDVKM in the germline V gene. The CDR3 coding sequence is TGTGCCAGCAGTTTGACGGGCTACTCCTATAATTCACCCCTCCACTTT. Translation: CASSLTGYSYNSPLHF.

The chain links TRBV5-1 to TRBJ2-5; possible D gene TRBD1, 6 bases. CDR3 length: 16 amino acids. Deletions cut 4 bases from V and 4 bases from J, with 20 bases between. Germline assignment: CDR1 SGHRS and CDR2 YFSETQ. The CDR3 nucleotides read TGCGCCAGCAGCGCCGATACAGGGTACCTCCGAGAGACCCAGTACTTC. This translates into CASSADTGYLRETQYF. Variable domain in full (rest from reference TRBV5-1 and TRBJ2-5): KAGVTQTPRYLIKTRGQQVTLSCSPISGHRSVSWYQQTPGQGLQFLFEYFSETQRNKGNFPGRFSGRQFSNSRSEMNVSTLELGDSALYLCASSADTGYLRETQYFGPGTRLLVL.

The chain has TRBV6-5 and TRBJ1-1; D is unresolved. The CDR3 contains 15 residues. Trimming pared 0 bases from V and 1 base from J, leaving 9 bases between. Looked up from germline, CDR1 is MNHEY and CDR2 is SVGAGI. The CDR3 DNA reads TGTGCCAGCAGTTACTCGAATAGTCCGAACACTGAAGCTTTCTTT. This gives the protein CASSYSNSPNTEAFF.

The chain links TRBV24-1 to TRBJ2-3; D perhaps matches TRBD2 (5 bases). V lost 5 bases to trimming and J lost 2 bases, with 10 bases between them. This CDR3 has 14 amino acids. CDR1 and CDR2 (germline): KGHDR, SFDVKD. The DNA of the CDR3 is TGTGCCACCAGTGCCTGGGGAGTCACAGATACGCAGTATTTT. As protein: CATSAWGVTDTQYF.

This clonotype was detected many times. The chain combines TRBV28 with TRBJ1-2; TRBD1 might be the D (5 bases). Germline V gene lookup returns CDR1 MDHEN and CDR2 SYDVKM. The CDR3 has 16 amino acids. The germline V and J ends were trimmed by 6 bases and 8 bases, with 25 bases remaining between them. CDR3 amino acids: CASSPSGELLLWGYTF. CDR3 sequence (DNA): TGTGCCAGCAGCCCCTCGGGGGAACTGCTGCTCTGGGGCTACACCTTC.

V and J are TRBV7-9 and TRBJ2-5, with unresolved D. Germline-derived CDR1 and CDR2 are SEHNR and FQNEAQ (reference sequence). CDR3 length equals 13 residues. V was cut by 1 base and J by 4 bases, with 7 bases left in between. CDR3 nucleotides: TGTGCCAGCAGCTTAGAATTCGTAGAGACCCAGTACTTC. It yields the protein CASSLEFVETQYF.

The genes are TRBV10-3 and TRBJ1-4, with D perhaps matching TRBD1 (5 bases). From germline, CDR1 is ENHRY and CDR2 SYGVKD. The V gene lost 2 bases and the J gene lost 8 bases, with 15 bases spanning the gap. The CDR3 totals 15 residues. CDR3 coding DNA: TGTGCCATCAGTGAGACGGGACGGACCGGGGAAAAACTGTTTTTT. Amino acid sequence: CAISETGRTGEKLFF.

This clonotype was counted only a few times. The chain combines TRBV4-1 with TRBJ2-1; TRBD2 is a possible D gene (5 bases). This CDR3 comprises 16 residues. Germline-derived CDR1 and CDR2 are MGHRA and YSYEKL. V shed 4 bases and J shed 1 base, with 14 bases lying between them. The chain's CDR3 is CASSRIGIGSYNEQFF. CDR3 bases: TGCGCCAGCAGCCGGATCGGGATAGGGTCCTACAATGAGCAGTTCTTC.

A remark on this clonotype: A junction end diverges from the germline sequence, so it may reflect a read error. The CDR3 nucleotides are TGTGCCTGCAGCTCCGGGACGGGAGGTTGGAAGCCCCAGCATTTT. Its protein is CACSSGTGGWKPQHF. V and J are TRBV6-1 and TRBJ1-5; D is possibly TRBD1 (5 bases). Germline loops: CDR1 MNHNS, CDR2 SASEGT. CDR3 length equals 15 residues.

This clonotype was counted at least ten times. The rearrangement joins TRBV12-3 or TRBV12-4 to TRBJ1-5, with D tentatively TRBD1 (5 bases). This CDR3 is 15 amino acids long. Trimming took 5 bases from V and 4 from J, leaving 15 bases between them. The DNA of the CDR3 is TGTGCCAGCAGTCCCCAGGAGGGGCTGAATCAGCCCCAGCATTTT. It yields the protein CASSPQEGLNQPQHF.

This clonotype was picked up a small number of times. The chain couples TRBV3-1 to TRBJ2-4, with 7 nucleotides matching TRBD1. The CDR3 spans 16 residues. CDR1 and CDR2 from the germline V gene are LGHDT and YNNKEL (reference sequence). Unmatched junction bases numbered 7, after V lost 5 bases and J lost 0 bases. The CDR3 loop is CASSKGQALAKNIQYF. The CDR3 DNA sequence: TGTGCCAGCAGCAAAGGACAGGCCTTAGCCAAAAACATTCAGTACTTC.

This clonotype was seen more than once but under ten times. This sequence joins TRBV30 and TRBJ2-7; 7 bases line up with TRBD2. The CDR3 is 17 amino acids. V lost 0 bases to trimming and J lost 3 bases; unmatched junction nucleotides: 14. Per germline, CDR1 GTSNPN and CDR2 SVGIG (reference sequence). The CDR3 DNA is TGTGCCTGGAGTGTAGGCACCGTAGCTAGCGGATACTACGAGCAGTACTTC. Translating gives CAWSVGTVASGYYEQYF.

The chain is built from TRBV2 and TRBJ2-1; TRBD2 aligns across 7 bases. The CDR3 consists of 15 residues. Germline V gene data show CDR1 as SNHLY and CDR2 as FYNNEI. The ends lost 3 bases at V and 5 bases at J; junction bases unmatched: 7. The CDR3 DNA sequence: TGTGCCAGCAGTGATAAGGTAGCGGGTCACAATGAGCAGTTCTTC. It encodes CASSDKVAGHNEQFF.

This rearrangement joins TRBV7-3 to TRBJ2-3; 11 nucleotides match TRBD2. The CDR3 has 15 residues. From germline, CDR1 is SGHTA and CDR2 FQGTGA. V was clipped by 5 bases and J by 4 bases; unmatched bases: 5. For the CDR3, the DNA is TGTGCCAGCAGCGCCACTAGCGGGAGTTCAGATACGCAGTATTTT. Translated: CASSATSGSSDTQYF.

This clonotype was detected a few times. The chain uses TRBV20-1 and TRBJ1-3; 8 bases align to TRBD1. The V gene's germline CDR1 is DFQATT and CDR2 SNEGSKA (reference sequence). Trimming took 5 bases from V and 4 from J; bases not matched to a gene: 10. The CDR3 loop spans 15 amino acids. The CDR3 is CSAWGRTGFGNTIYF. CDR3 DNA sequence: TGCAGTGCTTGGGGCCGGACAGGGTTCGGAAACACCATATATTTT.

The chain joins TRBV6-1 to TRBJ2-7; TRBD1 is a possible D gene (6 bases). Deletions cut 0 bases from V and 5 bases from J, with 14 bases between. CDR3 length: 15 amino acids. The germline gives CDR1 MNHNS, CDR2 SASEGT. CDR3 loop: CASSEARTALNEQYF. CDR3 nucleotide sequence: TGTGCCAGCAGTGAAGCGCGGACAGCGCTAAACGAGCAGTACTTC.